The rows below give T cell receptor beta chains drawn from one sample of a study of T-cell reconstitution after alpha-beta-depleted transplantation in children. Via MiXCR, TCRdb re-called the PCR reads, giving one row per CDR3 protein. The sample holds 200,000 to 250,000 distinct CDR3 sequences, about 11% seen once. The sequenced sample was PBMCs from the stem cell graft donor, obtained from the stem cell graft. The receptors derive from a human donor who donated a stem cell graft to a child with acute lymphoblastic leukemia. CDR3s include the opening cysteine and the closing phenylalanine or tryptophan. Each record gives: CDR3 protein, CDR3 DNA, clone size, J gene, D gene, V gene, CDR3 length. A D gene is named only where the DNA matches it firmly. The size entry is marked missing in some rows and otherwise reads once, few, many or a size class.

CASSTRRMSNYGYTF TGTGCCAGCAGCACAAGACGGATGTCTAACTATGGCTACACCTTC few TRBJ1-2 . TRBV5-6 15
CASSAWTANQPQHF TGTGCCAGCAGTGCCTGGACAGCTAATCAGCCCCAGCATTTT many TRBJ1-5 . TRBV12-3/TRBV12-4 14
CASSQEYGGRGFGSF TGTGCCAGCAGCCAAGAATACGGGGGGCGGGGTTTCGGGTCCTTC few TRBJ1-2 . TRBV4-2 15
CASSFGPNSPLHF TGTGCCAGCAGTTTCGGACCTAATTCACCCCTCCACTTT many TRBJ1-6 . TRBV28 13
CASSAGIREGPVDYNEQFF TGTGCCAGCAGCGCGGGAATACGGGAGGGGCCAGTCGATTACAATGAGCAGTTCTTC few TRBJ2-1 TRBD2 TRBV9 19
CASSYDSSGANVLTF TGTGCCAGCAGTTACGATAGCTCTGGGGCCAACGTCCTGACTTTC many TRBJ2-6 . TRBV6-2/TRBV6-3 15
CSAREGGQVQAFF TGCAGTGCTAGAGAGGGGGGGCAGGTTCAAGCTTTCTTT many TRBJ1-1 . TRBV20-1 13
CSVAWGPTEQYF TGCAGCGTTGCGTGGGGTCCTACCGAGCAGTACTTC many TRBJ2-7 . TRBV29-1 12
CASIGRESYNEQFF TGTGCCAGTATAGGTAGAGAGTCCTACAATGAGCAGTTCTTC . TRBJ2-1 . TRBV19 14
CASTPDRGPSYEQYF TGTGCCAGCACCCCGGACAGGGGGCCCTCCTACGAGCAGTACTTC few TRBJ2-7 TRBD1 TRBV12-3/TRBV12-4 15
CASSHRGRRAADTQYF TGTGCCAGCAGTCACCGGGGTCGGCGGGCGGCAGATACGCAGTATTTT few TRBJ2-3 . TRBV12-3/TRBV12-4 16
CASSLKGGELFF TGTGCCAGCAGCTTGAAAGGCGGGGAGCTGTTTTTT many TRBJ2-2 . TRBV7-3 12
CASSYRGGQTQETQYF TGTGCCAGCAGTTACCGTGGGGGGCAGACCCAAGAGACCCAGTACTTC . TRBJ2-5 . TRBV6-5 16
CASSQDSVETQYF TGTGCCAGCAGCCAAGATAGCGTCGAGACCCAGTACTTC many TRBJ2-5 . TRBV4-2 13
CASSLKQRTYEQYF TGTGCCAGCAGCTTGAAGCAGAGAACCTACGAGCAGTACTTC few TRBJ2-7 . TRBV5-6 14
CSVEGQSSTDTQYF TGCAGCGTTGAAGGGCAGTCTAGCACAGATACGCAGTATTTT many TRBJ2-3 . TRBV29-1 14
CASIPGTGEIYSNQPQHF TGTGCCAGCATACCCGGGACAGGGGAAATTTATAGCAATCAGCCCCAGCATTTT many TRBJ1-5 TRBD1 TRBV28 18
CASSQALRQRVYEQYF TGTGCCAGCAGCCAAGCTTTACGCCAGCGGGTCTACGAGCAGTACTTC many TRBJ2-7 . TRBV3-1 16
CSARFDKANTEAFF TGCAGTGCTAGATTTGATAAGGCGAACACTGAAGCTTTCTTT many TRBJ1-1 . TRBV20-1 14
CASSARTAHNSPLHF TGTGCCAGCAGCGCCCGGACGGCCCATAATTCACCCCTCCACTTT many TRBJ1-6 . TRBV7-8 15
CASSRAGGWGTTEAFF TGTGCCAGCAGCCGGGCGGGGGGTTGGGGCACCACTGAAGCTTTCTTT . TRBJ1-1 . TRBV7-2 16
CASRNYDSYNEQFF TGTGCCAGCAGAAATTACGACAGTTACAATGAGCAGTTCTTC many TRBJ2-1 . TRBV6-5 14
CASSSGSAGGRQYF TGTGCCAGCAGCTCCGGGTCCGCTGGGGGGCGGCAGTACTTC many TRBJ2-7 . TRBV5-6 14
CASSPDRVDQETQYF TGTGCCAGCAGTCCGGACAGGGTGGACCAAGAGACCCAGTACTTC few TRBJ2-5 TRBD1 TRBV11-2 15
CASSSLTQNLNTEAFF TGTGCCAGCAGCTCACTTACTCAGAACCTGAACACTGAAGCTTTCTTT many TRBJ1-1 . TRBV3-1 16
CASSPGQVAYEQYF TGCGCCAGCAGCCCGGGACAGGTCGCCTACGAGCAGTACTTC many TRBJ2-7 TRBD1 TRBV5-1 14
CASRFHRDRAYGYTF TGTGCAAGTCGCTTTCACCGGGACAGGGCCTATGGCTACACCTTC . TRBJ1-2 . TRBV12-2 15
CASSPDSQGNSPLHF TGTGCCAGCAGCCCGGACAGTCAAGGGAATTCACCCCTCCACTTT many TRBJ1-6 . TRBV7-9 15
CASSVQPGQGVKIVPGELFF TGTGCCAGCAGCGTACAACCGGGACAGGGGGTAAAAATTGTCCCCGGGGAGCTGTTTTTT few TRBJ2-2 TRBD1 TRBV9 20
CSARDLGNTGELFF TGCAGTGCTAGAGATCTGGGGAACACCGGGGAGCTGTTTTTT many TRBJ2-2 . TRBV20-1 14
CSARFLAGNEQFF TGCAGTGCTAGGTTCCTAGCTGGTAATGAGCAGTTCTTC many TRBJ2-1 . TRBV20-1 13
CARAESNRKNTGELFF TGTGCCAGAGCCGAATCGAACAGGAAGAACACCGGGGAGCTGTTTTTT many TRBJ2-2 . TRBV6-2/TRBV6-3 16
CASSVESSGAPGANVLTF TGTGCCAGCAGCGTAGAGTCTAGCGGGGCTCCTGGGGCCAACGTCCTGACTTTC many TRBJ2-6 TRBD2 TRBV9 18
CASRSGETQYF TGCGCCAGCCGCTCGGGTGAGACCCAGTACTTC many TRBJ2-5 . TRBV5-1 11
CASSPGLAATDTQYF TGTGCCAGCAGTCCGGGACTAGCCGCGACAGATACGCAGTATTTT many TRBJ2-3 TRBD2 TRBV6-2/TRBV6-3 15
CASSLRRINEKLFF TGTGCCAGCAGTTTAAGGCGGATTAATGAAAAACTGTTTTTT many TRBJ1-4 . TRBV27 14
CASSILAGASEQFF TGTGCCAGCAGCATTCTCGCGGGAGCTTCTGAGCAGTTCTTC . TRBJ2-1 TRBD2 TRBV2 14
CASRLAGGFEQFF TGTGCCAGCCGACTAGCGGGAGGTTTTGAGCAGTTCTTC many TRBJ2-1 TRBD2 TRBV12-3/TRBV12-4 13
CASSFPLSSYNEQFF TGTGCCAGCAGCTTCCCCCTTAGCTCCTACAATGAGCAGTTCTTC . TRBJ2-1 . TRBV11-2 15
CASSDRLNTEAFF TGTGCCAGCAGTGACCGGCTGAACACTGAAGCTTTCTTT many TRBJ1-1 . TRBV27 13
CASSYAETQYF TGTGCCAGCAGTTACGCCGAGACCCAGTACTTC many TRBJ2-5 . TRBV6-6 11
CASSFPGQGNNEQFF TGTGCCAGCAGTTTTCCGGGACAGGGTAACAATGAGCAGTTCTTC few TRBJ2-1 TRBD1 TRBV6-2/TRBV6-3 15
CASSSATSRGEQFF TGTGCCAGCAGCTCCGCGACTAGTCGGGGTGAGCAGTTCTTC many TRBJ2-1 . TRBV7-3 14
CSVEVSYNEQFF TGCAGCGTTGAAGTATCCTACAATGAGCAGTTCTTC many TRBJ2-1 . TRBV29-1 12
CASSLDKPGDGTEAFF TGCGCCAGCAGCTTGGATAAACCCGGGGATGGCACTGAAGCTTTCTTT many TRBJ1-1 . TRBV5-1 16
CASSQDWSSGAGTGELFF TGCGCCAGCAGCCAAGATTGGTCTAGCGGAGCAGGCACCGGGGAGCTGTTTTTT many TRBJ2-2 TRBD2 TRBV4-3 18
CASSYQAGTGPYNEQFF TGTGCCAGCAGTTATCAAGCCGGGACCGGACCCTACAATGAGCAGTTCTTC many TRBJ2-1 . TRBV27 17
CASRVHTNTGELFF TGTGCCAGCAGGGTACATACGAACACCGGGGAGCTGTTTTTT many TRBJ2-2 . TRBV6-2/TRBV6-3 14
CASKKAQEHEQYF TGTGCCAGCAAGAAGGCCCAGGAGCACGAGCAGTACTTC many TRBJ2-7 . TRBV27 13
CASSRTGDPNQPQHF TGTGCCAGCAGTCGAACAGGGGACCCCAATCAGCCCCAGCATTTT many TRBJ1-5 TRBD1 TRBV12-3/TRBV12-4 15
CASSSRQGNTGELFF TGCGCCAGCAGCTCCCGACAGGGAAACACCGGGGAGCTGTTTTTT many TRBJ2-2 TRBD1 TRBV5-1 15
CASSVDRGGEQYF TGCGCCAGCAGCGTGGACAGGGGGGGCGAGCAGTACTTC many TRBJ2-7 TRBD1 TRBV5-1 13
CATSPDLSRDTQYF TGTGCCACGAGCCCTGATCTTAGCAGAGATACGCAGTATTTT . TRBJ2-3 . TRBV24-1 14
CSAEISGSGTQPQHF TGCAGTGCCGAAATTTCAGGGTCCGGCACTCAGCCCCAGCATTTT many TRBJ1-5 . TRBV20-1 15